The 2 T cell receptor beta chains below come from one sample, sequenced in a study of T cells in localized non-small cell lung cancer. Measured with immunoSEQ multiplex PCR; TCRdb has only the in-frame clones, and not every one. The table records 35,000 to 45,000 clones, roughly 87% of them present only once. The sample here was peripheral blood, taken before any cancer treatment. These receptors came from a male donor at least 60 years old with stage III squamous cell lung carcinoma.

The CDR3 sequence is CASSPRREKNIQYF. Written as DNA, the CDR3 is TGTGCCAGCTCACCTCGACGCGAGAAAAACATTCAGTACTTC. The chain recombines TRBV18 with TRBJ2-4; D unclear. Per the germline V gene, CDR1 is KGHSH and CDR2 is LQKENI. V was shortened by 3 bases and J by 4 bases, with 10 bases between the two germline ends. The CDR3 runs to 14 residues.

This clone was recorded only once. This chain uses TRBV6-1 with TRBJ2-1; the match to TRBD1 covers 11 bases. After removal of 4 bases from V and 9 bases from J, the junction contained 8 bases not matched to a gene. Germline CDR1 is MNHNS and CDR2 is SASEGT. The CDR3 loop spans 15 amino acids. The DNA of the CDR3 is TGTGCCAGCAGTGCAGGCGGGACAGGGGGAGGTGAGCAGTTCTTC. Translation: CASSAGGTGGGEQFF.